A selection of T cell receptor beta chains follows, all from one sample in a study of cytomegalovirus exposure and HLA in healthy donors. Using immunoSEQ multiplex PCR, the repertoire was profiled, and TCRdb retains in-frame clones only, with some absent. In total, the table holds about 100,000 clones. Sequenced: PBMCs. These receptors were taken from a man over 45 in good health and CMV-seronegative. The CDR3 runs from the conserved cysteine through the conserved F or W. Fields, in order: CDR3 length, J gene, V gene, CDR3 protein.

>13|TRBJ2-7|TRBV25-1
CASSDNRVYEQYF
>11|TRBJ1-1|TRBV7-2
CASKGQVEAFF
>12|TRBJ1-1|TRBV5-4
CASSQQGTEAFF
>15|TRBJ2-5|TRBV9
CASSPRGDWKKTQYF
>16|TRBJ2-5|TRBV5-8
CASSVGTSGEQETQYF
>13|TRBJ1-3|TRBV7-9
CASSINTGNTIYF
>13|TRBJ2-1|TRBV6-5
CASSYGPSEGQFF
>13|TRBJ2-5|TRBV7-2
CASRGIVGGTQYF
>14|TRBJ2-7|TRBV6-6
CASTLLRQDQEQYF
>13|TRBJ1-1|TRBV2
CASSEDRNTEAFF
>11|TRBJ1-2|TRBV20-1
CSAGEGVGYTF
>15|TRBJ1-3|TRBV6-5
CASSTTQHSGNTIYF
>17|TRBJ2-3|TRBV18
CASSPGPGEVGTDTQYF
>15|TRBJ2-7|TRBV6-5
CASRRDRVFSSEQYF
>16|TRBJ2-3|TRBV7-9
CASSLGRRGSTDTQYF
>13|TRBJ1-1|TRBV5-6
CASSRTGVTEAFF
>14|TRBJ2-7|TRBV2
CASSDGQGVNEQYF
>15|TRBJ2-2|TRBV7-9
CASSLASGDTGELFF
>15|TRBJ2-1|TRBV7-3
CASSVLPSGRNEQFF
>14|TRBJ1-1|TRBV5-1
CASSLSGGNTEAFF
>14|TRBJ2-1|TRBV2
CASSAGSSYNEQFF
>16|TRBJ2-7|TRBV6-5
CASSYKLGQGNYEQYF
>15|TRBJ1-2|TRBV10-3
CAISENPTPNYGYTF
>16|TRBJ2-3|TRBV4-3
CASSQSGHGGTDTQYF
>14|TRBJ2-7|TRBV5-4
CASSLWGGLYEQYF
>13|NA|TRBV7-9
CASSSAPGDEQYF
>12|TRBJ1-4|TRBV2
CASKEEEVRLFF
>17|TRBJ1-4|TRBV18
CASSPIGPQGYNEKLFF
>19|TRBJ2-3|TRBV18
CASSPVRLAGAISTDTQYF
>16|TRBJ2-1|TRBV29-1
CSVEEAGTGVYNEQFF
>14|TRBJ1-6|TRBV4-3
CASSPGQENSPLHF
>15|TRBJ2-5|TRBV5-1
CASSHQGTREETQYF
>15|TRBJ1-2|TRBV19
CASSILAGGNYGYTF
>17|TRBJ1-3|TRBV5-5
CASSISHQGPSGNTIYF
>14|TRBJ1-1|TRBV30
CAWSGPSVSTEAFF
>13|TRBJ1-1|TRBV7-3
CASSLPGGTEAFF
>14|TRBJ2-7|TRBV27
CASSYGQGEYEQYF
>11|NA|TRBV29-1
CSVGTWAEQYF
>15|TRBJ2-7|TRBV7-2
CASSLASSGSNEQYF
>15|TRBJ2-1|TRBV12-5
CASGPSGRAANEQFF
>16|TRBJ1-2|TRBV19
CASSTLDSIPNYGYTF
>16|TRBJ1-5|TRBV7-9
CASSLEGAAFNQPQHF
>15|TRBJ2-5|TRBV7-2
CASSLVLAGLETQYF
>15|TRBJ2-2|TRBV7-9
CASSSSTGGTGELFF
>15|TRBJ1-2|TRBV6-5
CASTRGQGDIYGYTF
>13|TRBJ1-1|TRBV18
CASSAQGNTEAFF
>14|TRBJ2-7|TRBV28
CASRNRGTPYEQYF
>16|TRBJ2-3|TRBV28
CASSLGTSGDTDTQYF
>16|TRBJ1-5|TRBV4-2
CASSQDTGNSNQPQHF
>14|TRBJ2-5|TRBV19
CASSTYGLQETQYF